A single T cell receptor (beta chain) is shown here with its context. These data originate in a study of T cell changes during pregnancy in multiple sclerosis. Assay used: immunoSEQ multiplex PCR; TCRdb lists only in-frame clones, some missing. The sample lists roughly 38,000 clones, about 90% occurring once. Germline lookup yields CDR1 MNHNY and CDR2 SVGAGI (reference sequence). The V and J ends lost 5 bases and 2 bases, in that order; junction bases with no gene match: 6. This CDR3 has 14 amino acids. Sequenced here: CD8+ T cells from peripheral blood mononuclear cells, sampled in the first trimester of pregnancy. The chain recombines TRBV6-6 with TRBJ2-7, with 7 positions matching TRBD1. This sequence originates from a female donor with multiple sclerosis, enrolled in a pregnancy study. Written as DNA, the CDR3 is TGTGCCAGCAGTGAGCACAGGGGTACCTACGAGCAGTACTTC. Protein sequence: CASSEHRGTYEQYF.